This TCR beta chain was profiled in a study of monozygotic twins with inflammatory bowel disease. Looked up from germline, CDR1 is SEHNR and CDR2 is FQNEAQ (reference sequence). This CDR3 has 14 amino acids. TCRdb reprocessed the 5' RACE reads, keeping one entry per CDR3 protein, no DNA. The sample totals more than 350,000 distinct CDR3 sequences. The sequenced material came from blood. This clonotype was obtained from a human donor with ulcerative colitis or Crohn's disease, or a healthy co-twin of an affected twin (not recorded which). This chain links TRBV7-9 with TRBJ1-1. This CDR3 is CASSLFQVNTEAFF.